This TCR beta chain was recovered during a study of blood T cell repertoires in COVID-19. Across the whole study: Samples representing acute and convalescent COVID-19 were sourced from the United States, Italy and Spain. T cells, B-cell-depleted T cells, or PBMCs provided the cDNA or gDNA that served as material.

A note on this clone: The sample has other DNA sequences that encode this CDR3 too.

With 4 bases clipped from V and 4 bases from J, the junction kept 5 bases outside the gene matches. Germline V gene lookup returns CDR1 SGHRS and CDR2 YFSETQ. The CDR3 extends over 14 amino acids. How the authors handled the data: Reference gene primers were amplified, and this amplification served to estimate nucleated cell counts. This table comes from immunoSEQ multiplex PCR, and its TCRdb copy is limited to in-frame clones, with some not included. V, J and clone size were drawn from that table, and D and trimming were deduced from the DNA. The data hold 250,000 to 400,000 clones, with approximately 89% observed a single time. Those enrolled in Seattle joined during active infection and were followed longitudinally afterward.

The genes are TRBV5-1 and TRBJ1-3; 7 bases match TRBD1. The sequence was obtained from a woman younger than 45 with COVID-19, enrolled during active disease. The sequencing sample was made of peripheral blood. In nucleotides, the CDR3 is TGCGCCAGCAGCCCCGGGACAGCGGGAAACACCATATATTTT. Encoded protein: CASSPGTAGNTIYF.